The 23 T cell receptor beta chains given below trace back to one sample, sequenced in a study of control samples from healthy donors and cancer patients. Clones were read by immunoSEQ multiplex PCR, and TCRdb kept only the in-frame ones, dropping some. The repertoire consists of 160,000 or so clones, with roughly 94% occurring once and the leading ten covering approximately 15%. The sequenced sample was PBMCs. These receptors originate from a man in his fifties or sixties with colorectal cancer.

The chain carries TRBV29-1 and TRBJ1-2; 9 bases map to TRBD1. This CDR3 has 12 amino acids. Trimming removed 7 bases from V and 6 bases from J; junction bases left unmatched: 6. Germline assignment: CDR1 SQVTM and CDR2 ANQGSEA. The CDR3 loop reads CSGRQGVDGYTF. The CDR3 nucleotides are TGCAGCGGCCGACAGGGGGTGGATGGCTACACCTTC.

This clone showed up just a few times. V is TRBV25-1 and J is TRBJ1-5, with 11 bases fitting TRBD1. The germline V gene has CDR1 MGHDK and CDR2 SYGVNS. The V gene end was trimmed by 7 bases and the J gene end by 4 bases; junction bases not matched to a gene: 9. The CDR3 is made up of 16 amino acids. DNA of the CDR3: TGTGCCAGCACCGGAGGACAGGGGGCGAGGAATCAGCCCCAGCATTTT. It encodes CASTGGQGARNQPQHF.

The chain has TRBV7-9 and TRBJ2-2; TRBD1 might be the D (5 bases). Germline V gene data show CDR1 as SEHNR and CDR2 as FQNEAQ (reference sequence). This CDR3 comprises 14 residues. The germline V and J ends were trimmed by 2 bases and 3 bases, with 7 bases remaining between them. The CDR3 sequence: CASSLPGHTGELFF. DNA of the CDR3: TGTGCCAGCAGCTTACCAGGGCACACCGGGGAGCTGTTTTTT. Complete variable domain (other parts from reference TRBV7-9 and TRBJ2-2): DTGVSQNPRHKITKRGQNVTFRCDPISEHNRLYWYRQTLGQGPEFLTYFQNEAQLEKSRLLSDRFSAERPKGSFSTLEIQRTEQGDSAMYLCASSLPGHTGELFFGEGSRLTVL.

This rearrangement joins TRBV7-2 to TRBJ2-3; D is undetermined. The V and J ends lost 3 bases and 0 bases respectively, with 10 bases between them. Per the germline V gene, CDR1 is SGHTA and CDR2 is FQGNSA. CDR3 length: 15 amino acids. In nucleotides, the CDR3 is TGTGCCAGCAGCTTGAGAGGCCGTAGCACAGATACGCAGTATTTT. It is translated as CASSLRGRSTDTQYF.

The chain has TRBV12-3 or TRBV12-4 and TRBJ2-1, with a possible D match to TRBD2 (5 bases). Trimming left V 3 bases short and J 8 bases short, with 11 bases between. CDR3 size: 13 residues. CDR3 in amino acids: CASSFGVRDEQFF. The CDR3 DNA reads TGTGCCAGCAGTTTCGGGGTACGCGATGAGCAGTTCTTC.

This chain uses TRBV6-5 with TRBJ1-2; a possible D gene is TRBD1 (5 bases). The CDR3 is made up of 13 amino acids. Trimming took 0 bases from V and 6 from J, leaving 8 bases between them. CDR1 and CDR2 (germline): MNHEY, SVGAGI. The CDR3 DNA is TGTGCCAGCAGTTACTCGGTAGGGGATGGCTACACCTTC. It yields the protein CASSYSVGDGYTF.

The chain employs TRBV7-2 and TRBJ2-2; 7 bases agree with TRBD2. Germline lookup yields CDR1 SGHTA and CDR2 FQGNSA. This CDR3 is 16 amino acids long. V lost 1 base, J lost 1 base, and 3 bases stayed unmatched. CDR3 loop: CASSLVSSGNTGELFF. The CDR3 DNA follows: TGTGCCAGCAGCTTAGTTTCTAGCGGGAACACCGGGGAGCTGTTTTTT.

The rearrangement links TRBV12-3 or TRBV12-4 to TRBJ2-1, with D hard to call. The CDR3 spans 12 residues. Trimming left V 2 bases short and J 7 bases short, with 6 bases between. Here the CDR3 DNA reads TGTGCCAGCAGTTTACTTGGAAATGAGCAGTTCTTC. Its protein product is CASSLLGNEQFF.

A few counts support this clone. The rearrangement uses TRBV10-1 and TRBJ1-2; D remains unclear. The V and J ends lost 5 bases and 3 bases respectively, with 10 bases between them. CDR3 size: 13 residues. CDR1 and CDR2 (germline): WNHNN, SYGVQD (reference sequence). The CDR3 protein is CASSPSRDYGYTF. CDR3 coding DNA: TGCGCCAGCAGTCCTTCCCGAGACTATGGCTACACCTTC.

The CDR3 sequence: CASSSRGQGGRGYTF. The CDR3 nucleotides read TGTGCCAGTAGTTCAAGAGGACAGGGGGGTCGCGGCTACACCTTC. The gene calls are TRBV19 and TRBJ1-2; 10 positions agree with TRBD1. Germline V gives CDR1 LNHDA, CDR2 SQIVND (reference sequence). The V gene end was trimmed by 5 bases and the J gene end by 8 bases; junction bases not matched to a gene: 11. This CDR3 is built from 15 residues.

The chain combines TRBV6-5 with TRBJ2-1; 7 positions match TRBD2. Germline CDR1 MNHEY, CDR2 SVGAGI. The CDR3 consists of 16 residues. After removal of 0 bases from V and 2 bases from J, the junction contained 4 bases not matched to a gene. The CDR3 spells CASSYSPRGAYNEQFF. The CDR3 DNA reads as TGTGCCAGCAGTTACTCCCCTCGGGGGGCCTACAATGAGCAGTTCTTC.

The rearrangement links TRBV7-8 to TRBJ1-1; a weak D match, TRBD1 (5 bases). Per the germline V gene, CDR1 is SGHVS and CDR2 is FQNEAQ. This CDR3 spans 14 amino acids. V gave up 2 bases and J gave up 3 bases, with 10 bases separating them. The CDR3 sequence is CASSLSREDTEAFF. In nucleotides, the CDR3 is TGTGCCAGCAGCTTATCCAGGGAGGACACTGAAGCTTTCTTT.

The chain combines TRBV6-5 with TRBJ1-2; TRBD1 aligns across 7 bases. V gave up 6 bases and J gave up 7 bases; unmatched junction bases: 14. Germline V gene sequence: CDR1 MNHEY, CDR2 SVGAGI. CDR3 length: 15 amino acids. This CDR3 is CASRRQGGGDFGYTF. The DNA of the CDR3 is TGTGCCAGCAGGCGACAGGGTGGGGGGGACTTTGGCTACACCTTC.

DNA for the CDR3: TGCGCCTGCTCCCCTGGGGGAAACACCATATATTTT. Its translation: CACSPGGNTIYF. The rearrangement uses TRBV10-2 and TRBJ1-3, with D unclear. The length of the CDR3 is 12 residues. The germline V gene has CDR1 WSHSY and CDR2 SAAADI. The V end was cut by 11 bases, the J end by 4 bases, with 12 bases between.

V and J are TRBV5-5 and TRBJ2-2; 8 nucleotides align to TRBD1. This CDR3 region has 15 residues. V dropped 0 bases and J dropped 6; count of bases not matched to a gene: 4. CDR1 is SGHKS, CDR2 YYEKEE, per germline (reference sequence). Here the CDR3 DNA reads TGTGCCAGCAGCTTGGCGGGACAGGCGTCCGGGGAGCTGTTTTTT. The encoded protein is CASSLAGQASGELFF.

The chain's CDR3 is CASSPLGQKAFF. The CDR3 DNA reads TGTGCCAGCAGTCCCCTTGGACAGAAAGCTTTCTTT. The chain has TRBV6-5 and TRBJ1-1; tentative D call: TRBD1 (6 bases). Per germline, CDR1 MNHEY and CDR2 SVGAGI. The V gene lost 5 bases and the J gene lost 9 bases, with 13 bases spanning the gap. This CDR3 region has 12 residues.

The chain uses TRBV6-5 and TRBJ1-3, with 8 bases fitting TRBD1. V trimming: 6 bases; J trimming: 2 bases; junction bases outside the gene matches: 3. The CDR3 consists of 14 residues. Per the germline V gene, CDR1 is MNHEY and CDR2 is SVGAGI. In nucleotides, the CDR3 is TGTGCCAGCAGCCCACAGGGGGCTGGAAACACCATATATTTT. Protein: CASSPQGAGNTIYF.

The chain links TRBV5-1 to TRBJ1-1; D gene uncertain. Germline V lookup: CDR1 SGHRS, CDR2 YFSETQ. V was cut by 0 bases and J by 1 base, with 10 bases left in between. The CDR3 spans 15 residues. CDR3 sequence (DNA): TGCGCCAGCAGCTTGGTGGCGATATCGAACACTGAAGCTTTCTTT. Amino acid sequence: CASSLVAISNTEAFF.

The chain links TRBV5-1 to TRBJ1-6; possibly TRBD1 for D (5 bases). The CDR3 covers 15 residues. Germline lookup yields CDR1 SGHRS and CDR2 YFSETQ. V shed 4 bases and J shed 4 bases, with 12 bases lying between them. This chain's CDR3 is CASSGDGGYNSPLHF. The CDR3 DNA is TGCGCCAGCAGCGGGGACGGCGGTTATAATTCACCCCTCCACTTT.

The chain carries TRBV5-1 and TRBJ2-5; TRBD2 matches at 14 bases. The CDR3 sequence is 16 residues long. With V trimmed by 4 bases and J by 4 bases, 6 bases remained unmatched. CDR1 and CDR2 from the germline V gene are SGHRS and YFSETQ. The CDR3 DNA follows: TGCGCCAGCAGCACCCTCGGGACTAGCGGGGGAGAGACCCAGTACTTC. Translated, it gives CASSTLGTSGGETQYF.

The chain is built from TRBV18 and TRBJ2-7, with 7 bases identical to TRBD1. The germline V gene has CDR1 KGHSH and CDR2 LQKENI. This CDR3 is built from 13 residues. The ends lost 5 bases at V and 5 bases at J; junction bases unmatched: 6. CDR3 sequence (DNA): TGTGCCAGCTCAGGGGGCAGGGGGAACGAGCAGTACTTC. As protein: CASSGGRGNEQYF.

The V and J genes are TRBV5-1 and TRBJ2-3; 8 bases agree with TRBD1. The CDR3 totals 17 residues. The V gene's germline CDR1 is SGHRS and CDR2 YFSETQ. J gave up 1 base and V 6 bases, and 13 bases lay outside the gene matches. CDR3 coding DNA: TGCGCCAGCACCCCTCGGAACGGACAGGGCGGCACAGATACGCAGTATTTT. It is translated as CASTPRNGQGGTDTQYF.

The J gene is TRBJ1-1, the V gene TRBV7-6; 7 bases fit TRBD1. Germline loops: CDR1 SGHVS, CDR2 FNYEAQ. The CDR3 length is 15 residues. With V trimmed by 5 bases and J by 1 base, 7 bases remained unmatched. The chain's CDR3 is CASSATTGPNTEAFF. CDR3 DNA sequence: TGTGCCAGCAGCGCTACGACAGGGCCGAACACTGAAGCTTTCTTT.